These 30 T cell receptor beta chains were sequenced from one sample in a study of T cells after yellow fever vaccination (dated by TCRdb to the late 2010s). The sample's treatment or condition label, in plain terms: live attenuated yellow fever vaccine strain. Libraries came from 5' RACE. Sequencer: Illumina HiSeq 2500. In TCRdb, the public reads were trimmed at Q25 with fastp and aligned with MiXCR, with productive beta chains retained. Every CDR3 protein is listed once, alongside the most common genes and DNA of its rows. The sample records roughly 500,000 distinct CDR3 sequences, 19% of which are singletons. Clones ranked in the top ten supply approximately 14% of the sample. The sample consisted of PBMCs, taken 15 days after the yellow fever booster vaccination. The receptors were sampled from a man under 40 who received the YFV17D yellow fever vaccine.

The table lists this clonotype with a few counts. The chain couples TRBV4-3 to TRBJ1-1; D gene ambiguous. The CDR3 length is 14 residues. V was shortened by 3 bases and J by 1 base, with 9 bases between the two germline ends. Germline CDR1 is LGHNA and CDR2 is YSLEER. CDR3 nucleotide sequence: TGCGCCAGCAGCCACTCACCCCGGAACACTGAAGCTTTCTTT. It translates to CASSHSPRNTEAFF.

This CDR3 is CASRTTDRYGYTF. DNA of the CDR3: TGTGCCAGCAGGACAACAGACAGATATGGCTACACCTTC. V usage is TRBV12-3 or TRBV12-4 and J usage is TRBJ1-2, with D possibly TRBD1 on 5 matching bases. This CDR3 is 13 amino acids long. Between the trimmed V and J ends, which lost 6 bases and 5 bases, there was a span of 13 bases.

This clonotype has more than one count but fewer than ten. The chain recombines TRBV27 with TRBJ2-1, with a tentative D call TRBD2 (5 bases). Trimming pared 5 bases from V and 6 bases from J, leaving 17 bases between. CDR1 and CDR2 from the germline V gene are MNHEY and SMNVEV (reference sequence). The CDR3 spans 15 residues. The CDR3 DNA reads TGTGCCAGCAGTCCCTTGTCGGGATTTGGCAATGAGCAGTTCTTC. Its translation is CASSPLSGFGNEQFF.

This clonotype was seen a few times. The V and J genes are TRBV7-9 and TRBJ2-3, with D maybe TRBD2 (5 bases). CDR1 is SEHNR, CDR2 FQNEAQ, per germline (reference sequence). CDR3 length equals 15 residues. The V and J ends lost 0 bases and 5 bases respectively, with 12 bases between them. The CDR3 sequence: CASSLAATKKDTQYF. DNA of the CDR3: TGTGCCAGCAGCTTAGCCGCGACTAAGAAAGATACGCAGTATTTT.

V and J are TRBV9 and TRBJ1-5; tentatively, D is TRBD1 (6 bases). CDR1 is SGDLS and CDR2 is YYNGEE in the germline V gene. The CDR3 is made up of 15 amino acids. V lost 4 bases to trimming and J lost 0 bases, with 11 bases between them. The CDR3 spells CASSKGQYSNQPQHF. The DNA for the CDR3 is TGTGCCAGCAGCAAGGGACAATATAGCAATCAGCCCCAGCATTTT.

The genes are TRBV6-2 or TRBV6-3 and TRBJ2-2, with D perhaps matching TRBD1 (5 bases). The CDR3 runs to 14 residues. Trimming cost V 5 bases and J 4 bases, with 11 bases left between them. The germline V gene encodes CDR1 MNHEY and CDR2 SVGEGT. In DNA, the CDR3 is TGTGCCAGCAGTCATCAGGGTAGCACCGGGGAGCTGTTTTTT. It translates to CASSHQGSTGELFF.

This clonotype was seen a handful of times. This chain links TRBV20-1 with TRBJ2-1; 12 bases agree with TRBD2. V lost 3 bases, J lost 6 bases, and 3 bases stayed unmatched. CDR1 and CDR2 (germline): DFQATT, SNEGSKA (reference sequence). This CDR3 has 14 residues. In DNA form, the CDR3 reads TGCAGTGCTAGTGCGACTAGCGGGAGCAATGAGCAGTTCTTC. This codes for CSASATSGSNEQFF.

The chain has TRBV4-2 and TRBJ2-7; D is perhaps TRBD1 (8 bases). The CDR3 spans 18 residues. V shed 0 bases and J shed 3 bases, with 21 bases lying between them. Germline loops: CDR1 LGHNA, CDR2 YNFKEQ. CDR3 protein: CASSQEAGQVNAYYEQYF. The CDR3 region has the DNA TGTGCCAGCAGCCAAGAAGCGGGACAGGTCAATGCATACTACGAGCAGTACTTC.

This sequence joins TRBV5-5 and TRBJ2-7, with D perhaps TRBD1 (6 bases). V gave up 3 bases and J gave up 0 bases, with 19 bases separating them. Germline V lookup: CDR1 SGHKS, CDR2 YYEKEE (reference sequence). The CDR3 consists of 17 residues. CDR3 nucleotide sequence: TGTGCCAGCAGCTACCAACGACAGGCGCGGATCTCCTACGAGCAGTACTTC. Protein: CASSYQRQARISYEQYF.

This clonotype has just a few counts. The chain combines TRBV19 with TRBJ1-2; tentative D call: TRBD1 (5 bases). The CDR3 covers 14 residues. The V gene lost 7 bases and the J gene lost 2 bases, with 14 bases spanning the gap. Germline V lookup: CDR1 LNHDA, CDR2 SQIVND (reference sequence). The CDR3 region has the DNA TGTGCCAGTACCCGACAGACAACCAACTATGGCTACACCTTC. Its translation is CASTRQTTNYGYTF.

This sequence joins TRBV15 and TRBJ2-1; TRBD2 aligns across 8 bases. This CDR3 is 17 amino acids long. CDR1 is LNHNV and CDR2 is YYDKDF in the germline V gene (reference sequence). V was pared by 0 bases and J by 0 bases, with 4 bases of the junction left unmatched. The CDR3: CATSREAGTSSYNEQFF. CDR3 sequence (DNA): TGTGCCACCAGCAGAGAGGCCGGGACTAGCTCCTACAATGAGCAGTTCTTC.

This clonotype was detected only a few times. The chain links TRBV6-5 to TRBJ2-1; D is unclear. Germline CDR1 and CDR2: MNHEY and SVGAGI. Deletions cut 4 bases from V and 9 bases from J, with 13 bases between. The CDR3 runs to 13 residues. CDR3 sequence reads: CASSSLRSTEQFF. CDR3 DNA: TGTGCCAGCAGTTCACTAAGGTCCACTGAGCAGTTCTTC.

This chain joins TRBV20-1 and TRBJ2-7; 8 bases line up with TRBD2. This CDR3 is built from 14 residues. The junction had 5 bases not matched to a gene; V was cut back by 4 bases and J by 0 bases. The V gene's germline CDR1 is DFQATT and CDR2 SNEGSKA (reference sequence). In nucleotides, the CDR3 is TGCAGTGCTATCCGAAGCGGGAGCTCCTACGAGCAGTACTTC. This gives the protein CSAIRSGSSYEQYF.

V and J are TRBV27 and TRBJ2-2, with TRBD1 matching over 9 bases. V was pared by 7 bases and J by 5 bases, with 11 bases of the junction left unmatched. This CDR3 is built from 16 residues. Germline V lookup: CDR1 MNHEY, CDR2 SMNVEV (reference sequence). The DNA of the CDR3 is TGTGCCAGCATAGGCTCCGGGACAGGGTGGACCGGGGAGCTGTTTTTT. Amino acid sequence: CASIGSGTGWTGELFF.

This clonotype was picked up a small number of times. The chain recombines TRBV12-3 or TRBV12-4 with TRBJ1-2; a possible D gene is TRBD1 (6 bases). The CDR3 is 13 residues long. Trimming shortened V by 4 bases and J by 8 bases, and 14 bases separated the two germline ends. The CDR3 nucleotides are TGTGCCAGCAGTTCCTCCACAGGGCTAGGCTACACCTTC. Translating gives CASSSSTGLGYTF.

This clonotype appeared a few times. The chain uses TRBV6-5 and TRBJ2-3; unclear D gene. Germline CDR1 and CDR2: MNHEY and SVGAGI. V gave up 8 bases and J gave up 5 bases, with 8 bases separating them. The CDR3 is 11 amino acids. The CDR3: CASGVRDTQYF. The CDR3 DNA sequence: TGTGCCAGCGGGGTGAGAGATACGCAGTATTTT.

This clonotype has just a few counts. The CDR3 reads CSAFSGTGRNYNEQFF. CDR3 bases: TGCAGTGCTTTTAGCGGGACCGGACGGAACTACAATGAGCAGTTCTTC. The chain uses TRBV20-1 and TRBJ2-1; 8 bases line up with TRBD2. After removal of 5 bases from V and 3 bases from J, the junction contained 12 bases not matched to a gene. The germline V gene encodes CDR1 DFQATT and CDR2 SNEGSKA (reference sequence). This CDR3 comprises 16 residues.

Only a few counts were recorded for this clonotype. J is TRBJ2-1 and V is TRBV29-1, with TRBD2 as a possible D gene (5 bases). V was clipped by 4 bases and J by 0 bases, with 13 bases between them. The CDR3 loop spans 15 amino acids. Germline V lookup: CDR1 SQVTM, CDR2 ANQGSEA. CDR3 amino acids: CSVGRADSSYNEQFF. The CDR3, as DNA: TGCAGCGTTGGTAGAGCGGACTCCTCCTACAATGAGCAGTTCTTC.

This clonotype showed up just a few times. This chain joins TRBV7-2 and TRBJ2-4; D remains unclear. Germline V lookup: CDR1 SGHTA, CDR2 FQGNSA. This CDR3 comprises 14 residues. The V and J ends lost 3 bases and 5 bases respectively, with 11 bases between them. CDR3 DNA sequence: TGTGCCAGCAGCTTGTCTTGGGTCGAAAACATTCAGTACTTC. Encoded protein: CASSLSWVENIQYF.

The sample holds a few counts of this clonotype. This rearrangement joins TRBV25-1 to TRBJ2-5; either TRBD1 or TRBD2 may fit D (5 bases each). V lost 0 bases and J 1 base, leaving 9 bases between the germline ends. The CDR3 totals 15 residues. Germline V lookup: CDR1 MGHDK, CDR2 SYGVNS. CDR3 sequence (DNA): TGTGCCAGCAGTGAATACGGGACCATCCAAGAGACCCAGTACTTC. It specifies CASSEYGTIQETQYF.

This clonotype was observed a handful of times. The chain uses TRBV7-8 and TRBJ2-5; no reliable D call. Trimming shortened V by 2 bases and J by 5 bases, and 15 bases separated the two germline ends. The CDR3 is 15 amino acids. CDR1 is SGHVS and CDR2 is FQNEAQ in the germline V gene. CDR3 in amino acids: CASSLPSQASETQYF. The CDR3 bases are TGTGCCAGCAGCTTACCCTCGCAGGCTTCGGAGACCCAGTACTTC.

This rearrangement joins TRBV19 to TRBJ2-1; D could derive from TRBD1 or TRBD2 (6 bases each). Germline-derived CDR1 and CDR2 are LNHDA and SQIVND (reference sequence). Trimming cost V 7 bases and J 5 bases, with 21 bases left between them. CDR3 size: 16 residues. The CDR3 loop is CASIGGGLDGHNEQFF. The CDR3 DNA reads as TGTGCCAGTATAGGGGGAGGACTCGACGGACACAATGAGCAGTTCTTC.

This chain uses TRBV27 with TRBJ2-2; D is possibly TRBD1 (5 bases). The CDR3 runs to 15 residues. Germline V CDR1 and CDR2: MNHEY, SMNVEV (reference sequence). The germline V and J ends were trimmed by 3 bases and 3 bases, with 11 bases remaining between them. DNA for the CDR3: TGTGCCAGCAGTTTCTACCGCAGGGACACCGGGGAGCTGTTTTTT. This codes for CASSFYRRDTGELFF.

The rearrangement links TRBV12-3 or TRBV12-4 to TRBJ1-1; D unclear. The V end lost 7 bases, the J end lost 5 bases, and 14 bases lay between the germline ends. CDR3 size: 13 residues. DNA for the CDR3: TGTGCCAGCACGCGGGCCATCGTTACTGAAGCTTTCTTT. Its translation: CASTRAIVTEAFF.

The CDR3 sequence: CSASGRLAGGGYEQYF. CDR3 bases: TGCAGTGCTAGTGGACGGTTAGCGGGAGGGGGCTACGAGCAGTACTTC. The genes are TRBV20-1 and TRBJ2-7; 11 bases are shared with TRBD2. J lost 3 bases, V lost 3 bases, and 10 bases had no gene match. The CDR3 runs 16 residues. CDR1 and CDR2 from the germline V gene are DFQATT and SNEGSKA (reference sequence).

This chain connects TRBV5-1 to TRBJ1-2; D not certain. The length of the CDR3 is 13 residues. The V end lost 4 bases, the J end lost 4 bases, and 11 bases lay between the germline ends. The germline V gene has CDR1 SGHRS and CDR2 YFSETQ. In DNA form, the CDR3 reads TGCGCCAGCAGCCCCGGGAGGCTCTATGGCTACACCTTC. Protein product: CASSPGRLYGYTF.

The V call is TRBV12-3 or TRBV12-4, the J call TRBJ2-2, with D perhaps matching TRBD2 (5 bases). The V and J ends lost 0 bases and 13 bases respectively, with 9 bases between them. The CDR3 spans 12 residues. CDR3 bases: TGTGCCAGCAGTTTAGCGCCGGGAAGGCTGTTTTTT. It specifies CASSLAPGRLFF.

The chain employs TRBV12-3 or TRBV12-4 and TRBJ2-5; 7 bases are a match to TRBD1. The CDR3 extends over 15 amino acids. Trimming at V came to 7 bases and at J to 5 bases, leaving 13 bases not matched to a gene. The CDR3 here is CASTKTGNRGETQYF. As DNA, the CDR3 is TGTGCCAGCACAAAGACAGGGAACCGCGGTGAGACCCAGTACTTC.

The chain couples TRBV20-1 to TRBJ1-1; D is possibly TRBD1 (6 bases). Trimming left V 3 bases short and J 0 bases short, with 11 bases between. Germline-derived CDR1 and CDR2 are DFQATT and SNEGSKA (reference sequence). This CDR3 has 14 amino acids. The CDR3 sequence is CSARAGAVNTEAFF. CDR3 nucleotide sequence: TGCAGTGCTAGGGCAGGGGCGGTGAACACTGAAGCTTTCTTT.

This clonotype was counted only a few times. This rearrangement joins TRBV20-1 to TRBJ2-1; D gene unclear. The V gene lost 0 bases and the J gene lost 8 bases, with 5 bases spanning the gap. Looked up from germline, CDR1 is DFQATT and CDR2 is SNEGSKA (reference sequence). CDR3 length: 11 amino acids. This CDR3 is CSARDRYEQFF. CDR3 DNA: TGCAGTGCTAGAGATCGGTATGAGCAGTTCTTC.